The 19 T cell receptor beta chains below were found in one sample sequenced in a study of blood T cells in healthy people across ages. Using a J-beta primer mix together with a sample-barcoded 5' primer, a second PCR was run for roughly 6 to 12 cycles. From the 5' RACE reads, TCRdb called clonotypes with MiXCR, one entry per CDR3 protein. The sample has about 380,000 distinct CDR3 sequences, 52% seen once. Sequenced input: blood. These receptors all stem from a man in his sixties in good health.

The table lists this clonotype with many counts. The chain couples TRBV9 to TRBJ2-4; 11 nucleotides match TRBD1. CDR1 is SGDLS, CDR2 YYNGEE, per germline. The CDR3 has 16 amino acids. V dropped 4 bases and J dropped 2; count of bases not matched to a gene: 5. In DNA, the CDR3 is TGTGCCAGCAGCTCCGGGACAGGGGGTACCAAAAACATTCAGTACTTC. Protein: CASSSGTGGTKNIQYF.

V is TRBV7-2 and J is TRBJ2-5; D uncertain. The CDR3 loop spans 14 amino acids. CDR1 is SGHTA, CDR2 FQGNSA, per germline. V lost 1 base to trimming and J lost 4 bases, with 10 bases between them. CDR3 residues: CASSLVGMRETQYF. The DNA for the CDR3 is TGTGCCAGCAGCTTAGTGGGGATGCGAGAGACCCAGTACTTC.

The rearrangement uses TRBV12-3 or TRBV12-4 and TRBJ2-1; TRBD2 is a possible D gene (5 bases). Trimming stripped 5 bases from V and 6 bases from J, with 11 bases between. CDR3 length equals 13 residues. CDR3 coding DNA: TGTGCCAGCAGTCCCCGCGCGGGCAATGAGCAGTTCTTC. Translated: CASSPRAGNEQFF.

This clonotype was seen a few times. The rearrangement links TRBV25-1 to TRBJ1-2, with 9 positions matching TRBD1. V lost 4 bases, J lost 4 bases, and 4 bases stayed unmatched. This CDR3 comprises 14 residues. Germline V gene data show CDR1 as MGHDK and CDR2 as SYGVNS. The CDR3 loop reads CASSAGTGIYGYTF. In DNA form, the CDR3 reads TGTGCCAGCAGTGCCGGGACAGGGATCTATGGCTACACCTTC.

V gene TRBV3-1 combines with J gene TRBJ2-3, with D possibly matching TRBD1 (5 bases). V dropped 1 base and J dropped 2 bases, with 10 bases sitting between them. CDR3 length equals 15 residues. Germline values: CDR1 LGHDT, CDR2 YNNKEL (reference sequence). In nucleotides, the CDR3 is TGTGCCAGCAGCCAAGCAGGGCCTAACACAGATACGCAGTATTTT. Its translation: CASSQAGPNTDTQYF.

This clonotype was detected a few times. The chain joins TRBV20-1 to TRBJ2-7; no reliable D call. Germline V gives CDR1 DFQATT, CDR2 SNEGSKA (reference sequence). The length of the CDR3 is 13 residues. The ends were cut back, 3 bases at V and 0 bases at J, with 9 bases in the middle. The CDR3 DNA is TGCAGTGCTAGCTCAGGTCACTCCTACGAGCAGTACTTC. This gives the protein CSASSGHSYEQYF.

The rearrangement links TRBV29-1 to TRBJ1-6; D is undetermined. The CDR3 runs 13 residues. The ends were cut back, 4 bases at V and 6 bases at J, with 10 bases in the middle. CDR1 is SQVTM, CDR2 ANQGSEA, per germline. CDR3 DNA sequence: TGCAGCGTTGCGGCAGCACTTAATTCACCCCTCCACTTT. It specifies CSVAAALNSPLHF.

The chain is built from TRBV6-6 and TRBJ2-4; D is unclear. The germline V and J ends were trimmed by 6 bases and 4 bases, with 13 bases remaining between them. The CDR3 loop spans 14 amino acids. CDR1 MNHNY and CDR2 SVGAGI come from the germline V gene (reference sequence). The CDR3 here is CASSPVDGKNIQYF. CDR3 nucleotide sequence: TGTGCCAGCAGCCCCGTGGACGGTAAAAACATTCAGTACTTC.

The V gene is TRBV7-2, the J gene TRBJ2-6, with D possibly TRBD2 on 5 matching bases. The germline gives CDR1 SGHTA, CDR2 FQGNSA. The CDR3 is made up of 13 amino acids. Trimming left V 8 bases short and J 3 bases short, with 8 bases between. The CDR3, as DNA: TGTGCCAGCTCCCGGGATGGGGCCAACGTCCTGACTTTC. Protein sequence: CASSRDGANVLTF.

This sequence joins TRBV19 and TRBJ2-6; a weak D match, TRBD1 (6 bases). The CDR3 spans 15 residues. Germline V gene data show CDR1 as LNHDA and CDR2 as SQIVND (reference sequence). V was trimmed by 3 bases and J by 2 bases, leaving 8 bases between them. The CDR3 sequence is CASSMGATGANVLTF. Written as DNA, the CDR3 is TGTGCCAGTAGTATGGGGGCGACTGGGGCCAACGTCCTGACTTTC.

J is TRBJ2-3 and V is TRBV27; no clear D. This CDR3 is 13 amino acids long. CDR1 and CDR2 from the germline V gene are MNHEY and SMNVEV (reference sequence). V was trimmed by 6 bases and J by 2 bases, leaving 9 bases between them. The chain's CDR3 is CASSPYPTDTQYF. CDR3 DNA sequence: TGTGCCAGCAGCCCGTACCCCACAGATACGCAGTATTTT.

V gene TRBV20-1 combines with J gene TRBJ2-3, with TRBD2 identical over 8 bases. CDR1 and CDR2 from the germline V gene are DFQATT and SNEGSKA (reference sequence). After removal of 3 bases from V and 5 bases from J, the junction contained 10 bases not matched to a gene. This CDR3 region has 15 residues. In DNA form, the CDR3 reads TGCAGTGCTAGGATTAGCGGGGCCGAGGGAGATACGCAGTATTTT. This sequence encodes CSARISGAEGDTQYF.

The rearrangement uses TRBV27 and TRBJ2-2, with 9 nucleotides matching TRBD2. The junction had 11 bases not matched to a gene; V was cut back by 5 bases and J by 7 bases. Germline V gene lookup returns CDR1 MNHEY and CDR2 SMNVEV (reference sequence). The CDR3 loop spans 16 amino acids. CDR3 sequence reads: CASSPLSSGMGGELFF. In DNA, the CDR3 is TGTGCCAGCAGTCCACTGTCTAGCGGGATGGGCGGGGAGCTGTTTTTT.

The table lists this clonotype with a few counts. The gene calls are TRBV7-9 and TRBJ1-1, with D tentatively TRBD1 (5 bases). Germline CDR1 is SEHNR and CDR2 is FQNEAQ (reference sequence). V was clipped by 1 base and J by 4 bases, with 13 bases between them. The CDR3 length is 15 residues. CDR3 sequence reads: CASSLGGTRSTEAFF. The DNA for the CDR3 is TGTGCCAGCAGCTTAGGAGGGACTAGAAGCACTGAAGCTTTCTTT.

Turning to this clonotype: Sequence at one end of the junction differs from germline and may be a read error. The rearrangement uses TRBV5-1 and TRBJ2-5; 8 nucleotides agree with TRBD1. The CDR3 totals 15 residues. Germline V lookup: CDR1 SGHRS, CDR2 YFSETQ. The chain's CDR3 is CACSPQTGEGETQYF. Written as DNA, the CDR3 is TGCGCCTGCAGCCCTCAGACAGGGGAAGGAGAGACCCAGTACTTC.

This sequence joins TRBV20-1 and TRBJ2-1, with TRBD2 identical over 8 bases. CDR3 length equals 15 residues. Germline CDR1 DFQATT, CDR2 SNEGSKA (reference sequence). J gave up 0 bases and V 3 bases, and 4 bases lay outside the gene matches. CDR3 loop: CSASSAGGSYNEQFF. DNA for the CDR3: TGCAGTGCTAGTTCGGCGGGAGGCTCCTACAATGAGCAGTTCTTC.

The V call is TRBV5-1, the J call TRBJ2-5; D is possibly TRBD1 (5 bases). Gene TRBJ2-7 matches the end of the DNA better, so the J call may be wrong. CDR1 and CDR2 from the germline V gene are SGHRS and YFSETQ. The CDR3 totals 14 residues. The CDR3 nucleotides read TGCGCCAGCAGCTTGGTTCCAGGGCCCTACGAGCAGTACTTC. As protein: CASSLVPGPYEQYF.

The genes are TRBV7-3 and TRBJ2-3; D call uncertain. CDR1 and CDR2 from the germline V gene are SGHTA and FQGTGA. Trimming cost V 4 bases and J 5 bases, with 10 bases left between them. The CDR3 totals 13 residues. CDR3 region: CASSSFVGDTQYF. The CDR3 region has the DNA TGTGCCAGCAGCTCTTTCGTCGGAGATACGCAGTATTTT. The full variable domain, rest sourced from reference TRBV7-3 and TRBJ2-3, is GAGVSQTPSNKVTEKGKYVELRCDPISGHTALYWYRQSLGQGPEFLIYFQGTGAADDSGLPNDRFFAVRPEGSVSTLKIQRTERGDSAVYLCASSSFVGDTQYFGPGTRLTVL.

The chain recombines TRBV28 with TRBJ2-4; TRBD1 might be the D (5 bases). The CDR3 spans 13 residues. In germline, CDR1 is MDHEN, CDR2 SYDVKM. V shed 8 bases and J shed 9 bases, with 17 bases lying between them. The CDR3 nucleotides are TGTGCCAGCGTTTCCGGACAATTACGCATTCAGTACTTC. Amino acids: CASVSGQLRIQYF. Supplemented by reference TRBV28 and TRBJ2-4, the full variable domain reads DVKVTQSSRYLVKRTGEKVFLECVQDMDHENMFWYRQDPGLGLRLIYFSYDVKMKEKGDIPEGYSVSREKKERFSLILESASTNQTSMYLCASVSGQLRIQYFGAGTRLSVL.